A selection of T cell receptor beta chains follows, all from one sample in a study of blood T cell repertoires in COVID-19. Measured with immunoSEQ multiplex PCR; TCRdb has only the in-frame clones, and not every one. The sample includes around 110,000 clones, roughly 80% of them seen just once. Material for sequencing was peripheral blood. Receptor source: a man aged 25 to 45 with acute or convalescent COVID-19. Each CDR3 is given with its conserved first and last residue. The D gene is left open where the match is weak. Size tells how often a clone was seen (once, few, many) or the class of an expanded clone, and some rows leave it out.

>TRBD1|TRBJ1-2|TRBV7-9|-
TGTGCCAGCAGCTCCACAGGGGGCTATGGCTACACCTTC
CASSSTGGYGYTF
>-|TRBJ2-2|TRBV2|once
TGTGCCAGCAGTGAACTAGCCACCGGGGAGCTGTTTTTT
CASSELATGELFF
>-|TRBJ1-2|TRBV11-2|-
TGTGCCAGCAGCTTAGGCGGGGAAGGCGGCTACACCTTC
CASSLGGEGGYTF
>TRBD1|TRBJ1-6|TRBV6-4|-
TGTGCCAGCAGTCATACGACAGGGGGCCGTTCACCCCTCCACTTT
CASSHTTGGRSPLHF
>TRBD1|TRBJ2-2|TRBV5-1|-
TGCGCCAGCAGCTGGGACAGGGCGAACACCGGGGAGCTGTTTTTT
CASSWDRANTGELFF
>TRBD1|TRBJ1-2|TRBV3-1/TRBV3-2|-
TGTGCCAGCAGCCTTACGCCGGGACAGGGGGCGCATGGCTACACCTTC
CASSLTPGQGAHGYTF
>-|TRBJ1-1|TRBV4-2|-
TGTGCCAGCAGCCAAGAGAGAACTGAAGCTTTCTTT
CASSQERTEAFF
>TRBD2|TRBJ2-6|TRBV6-4|-
TGTGCCAGCAGTGACTCTCATAGCGGGAGGCCTGGGGCCAACGTCCTGACTTTC
CASSDSHSGRPGANVLTF
>-|TRBJ2-5|TRBV7-3|-
TGTGCCAGCAGCTTAAAAGGGGGAGAGACCCAGTACTTC
CASSLKGGETQYF
>-|TRBJ1-1|TRBV7-2|once
TGTGCCAGCAGCTTCGGGGGAGGAGGCTTGCCTGAAGCTTTCTTT
CASSFGGGGLPEAFF
>-|TRBJ2-4|TRBV14|few
TGTGCCAGCAGCCAATCCGGGGCCAAAAACATTCAGTACTTC
CASSQSGAKNIQYF
>-|TRBJ2-3|TRBV2|-
TGTGCCAGCAGTGAAGGGGGCGGGGCGAGCACAGATACGCAGTATTTT
CASSEGGGASTDTQYF
>-|TRBJ1-2|TRBV3-1/TRBV3-2|-
TGTGCCAGCAGCCTTCTGGGGGCCAGTGGCTACACCTTC
CASSLLGASGYTF
>-|TRBJ2-5|TRBV4-1|few
TGCGCCAGCAGCCAAACCCTAGGCGGAGAGACCCAGTACTTC
CASSQTLGGETQYF
>-|TRBJ1-4|TRBV9|-
TGTGCCAGCAGCGTAGGGGGACACCTTAATGAAAAACTGTTTTTT
CASSVGGHLNEKLFF
>-|TRBJ1-6|TRBV7-2|once
TGTGCCAGCAGCTTATTGAGGGGGAATTCACCCCTCCACTTT
CASSLLRGNSPLHF
>-|TRBJ2-1|TRBV5-1|-
TGCGCCAGCAGCTTGGGAGGGTACAATGAGCAGTTCTTC
CASSLGGYNEQFF